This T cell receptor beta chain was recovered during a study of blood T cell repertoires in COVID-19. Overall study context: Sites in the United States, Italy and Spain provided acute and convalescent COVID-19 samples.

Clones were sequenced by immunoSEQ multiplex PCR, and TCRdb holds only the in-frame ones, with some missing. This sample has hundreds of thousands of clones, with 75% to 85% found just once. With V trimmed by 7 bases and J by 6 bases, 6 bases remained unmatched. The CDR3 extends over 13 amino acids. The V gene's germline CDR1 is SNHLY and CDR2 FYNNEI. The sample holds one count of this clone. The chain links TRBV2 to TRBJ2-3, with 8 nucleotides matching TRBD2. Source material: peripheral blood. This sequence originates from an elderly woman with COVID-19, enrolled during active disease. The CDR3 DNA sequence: TGTGCCAGCATTTTTAGCGGGGCGGATACGCAGTATTTT. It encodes CASIFSGADTQYF.